The source of this T cell receptor (beta chain) is a study of blood T cell repertoires in COVID-19. Here immunoSEQ multiplex PCR was the method, and the copy in TCRdb shows in-frame clones only, minus some. The sample contains hundreds of thousands of clones, about 89% of which appear only once. This CDR3 spans 14 amino acids. In germline, CDR1 is SGHRS, CDR2 YFSETQ. Germline trimming cut 3 bases from V and 2 bases from J; bases unmatched to any gene: 4. The participants were between about 18 and 90 years old and came from 24 US areas. The V and J genes are TRBV5-1 and TRBJ2-5; TRBD1 matches at 7 bases. Sequencing was carried out using PBMCs or T cells enriched from blood (not recorded which). The TCR originated in a man aged 55 to 70 who had recovered from COVID-19. Here the CDR3 reads CASSWGTAQETQYF. DNA for the CDR3: TGCGCCAGCAGCTGGGGGACAGCACAAGAGACCCAGTACTTC.